The 19 T cell receptor beta chains in this list originate from one sample, sequenced in a study of cytomegalovirus exposure and HLA in healthy donors. Primers: 60 Vbeta forward and 13 Jbeta reverse. Measured with immunoSEQ multiplex PCR; TCRdb has only the in-frame clones, and not every one. The sample consists of about 140,000 clones, roughly four fifths of them appearing once. Sequenced input: PBMCs. The receptors here all came from a man between 40 and 49 years old in good health and CMV-seropositive.

V is TRBV12-5 and J is TRBJ1-2; tentative D call: TRBD1 (5 bases). This CDR3 region has 16 residues. CDR1 is LGHNT and CDR2 is FRNRAP in the germline V gene. V lost 1 base to trimming and J lost 2 bases, with 14 bases between them. CDR3: CASGLASRRTNYGYTF. The CDR3 DNA follows: TGTGCTAGTGGTTTGGCCTCGAGAAGGACAAACTATGGCTACACCTTC.

The chain is built from TRBV6-4 and TRBJ2-3; possible D gene TRBD2, 6 bases. CDR1 and CDR2 from the germline V gene are MRHNA and SNTAGT. V lost 0 bases to trimming and J lost 3 bases, with 10 bases between them. The CDR3 contains 15 residues. In DNA form, the CDR3 reads TGTGCCAGCAGTGACTCTGGAGGGAGGACAGATACGCAGTATTTT. It specifies CASSDSGGRTDTQYF.

This clone was counted a few times. This chain links TRBV21-1 with TRBJ2-1; the table's D call TRBD2 went unverified against the DNA. TRBV21-1 is shown as a pseudogene. The CDR3 has 16 residues. CDR3 in DNA: TGTGCCAGCAGTGGGACTAGCGGAAGCTCCTACAATGAGCAGTTCTTC. Encoded protein: CASSGTSGSSYNEQFF.

V gene TRBV7-2 combines with J gene TRBJ2-7; a weak D match, TRBD1 (6 bases). CDR3 length equals 15 residues. V shed 1 base and J shed 3 bases, with 13 bases lying between them. In germline, CDR1 is SGHTA, CDR2 FQGNSA. As DNA, the CDR3 is TGTGCCAGCAGCTTAGTGGCAGGGGTTTACTACGAGCAGTACTTC. It yields the protein CASSLVAGVYYEQYF.

Here the CDR3 reads CASSQRGLLNEQFF. CDR3 sequence (DNA): TGCGCCAGCAGCCAGCGGGGACTCCTCAATGAGCAGTTCTTC. The rearrangement uses TRBV4-1 and TRBJ2-1, with D perhaps matching TRBD2 (6 bases). The CDR3 loop spans 14 amino acids. Trimming pared 3 bases from V and 6 bases from J, leaving 12 bases between. Germline CDR1 MGHRA, CDR2 YSYEKL.

In its sample, this clone is medium-sized. This CDR3 reads CASRSDRVREQYF. CDR3 in DNA: TGTGCCAGCAGATCTGACAGGGTTAGGGAGCAGTACTTC. V and J are TRBV7-9 and TRBJ2-7; 7 nucleotides match TRBD1. Trimming removed 6 bases from V and 7 bases from J; junction bases left unmatched: 9. Germline V gene sequence: CDR1 SEHNR, CDR2 FQNEAQ (reference sequence). CDR3 length: 13 residues. The variable domain in full, completed from reference TRBV7-9 and TRBJ2-7, reads DTGVSQNPRHKITKRGQNVTFRCDPISEHNRLYWYRQTLGQGPEFLTYFQNEAQLEKSRLLSDRFSAERPKGSFSTLEIQRTEQGDSAMYLCASRSDRVREQYFGPGTRLTVT.

The V gene is TRBV5-6, the J gene TRBJ1-6; D is perhaps TRBD1 (5 bases). CDR1 is SGHDT, CDR2 YYEEEE, per germline. The V gene lost 5 bases and the J gene lost 0 bases, with 9 bases spanning the gap. The CDR3 totals 15 residues. The CDR3 DNA sequence: TGTGCCAGCAGGTGGGGCAGCTCCTATAATTCACCCCTCCACTTT. Protein product: CASRWGSSYNSPLHF.

In this sample, this clone turned up once. The V and J genes are TRBV1 and TRBJ1-5. TRBV1 is a pseudogene segment. The CDR3 totals 16 residues. As DNA, the CDR3 is TGCACCAGCAGCCAAGTTTGCGGGGAGGGCAATCAGCCCCAGCATTTT. Encoded protein: CTSSQVCGEGNQPQHF.

The chain carries TRBV5-4 and TRBJ2-2, with TRBD2 identical over 7 bases. The CDR3 covers 15 residues. The germline V gene has CDR1 SGHNT and CDR2 YYREEE (reference sequence). With V trimmed by 2 bases and J by 0 bases, 1 base remained unmatched. The CDR3 bases are TGTGCCAGCAGCTTAGGACTAGCGAACACCGGGGAGCTGTTTTTT. This gives the protein CASSLGLANTGELFF.

CDR3 in amino acids: CASSTHRGSYEQYF. DNA for the CDR3: TGCGCCAGCAGCACCCACAGGGGATCCTACGAGCAGTACTTC. The V and J genes are TRBV5-1 and TRBJ2-7, with 7 bases matching TRBD1. Germline-derived CDR1 and CDR2 are SGHRS and YFSETQ. The junction had 5 bases not matched to a gene; V was cut back by 4 bases and J by 1 base. The CDR3 is 14 amino acids.

The chain carries TRBV10-3 and TRBJ1-1; a weak D match, TRBD1 (5 bases). Germline values: CDR1 ENHRY, CDR2 SYGVKD. The CDR3 length is 15 residues. The ends were cut back, 7 bases at V and 0 bases at J, with 15 bases in the middle. The chain's CDR3 is CAITQGHAMNTEAFF. CDR3 nucleotides: TGTGCCATCACCCAGGGCCATGCTATGAACACTGAAGCTTTCTTT.

This clone was detected only once. J is TRBJ2-5 and V is TRBV30, with TRBD1 identical over 10 bases. The assigned J gene may be wrong: the sequence end matches TRBJ2-7 better. Germline-derived CDR1 and CDR2 are GTSNPN and SVGIG (reference sequence). This CDR3 is 13 amino acids long. In DNA form, the CDR3 reads TGTGCCTGGACCCGGGACAGGGGCTACGAGCAGTACTTC. This codes for CAWTRDRGYEQYF.

The rearrangement joins TRBV9 to TRBJ1-3; D is perhaps TRBD1 (6 bases). The CDR3 spans 18 residues. Trimming took off 3 bases at V and 0 bases at J, with 19 bases between the two ends. Germline assignment: CDR1 SGDLS and CDR2 YYNGEE. The DNA for the CDR3 is TGTGCCAGCAGCGGTAGAGAGGGGGGGCCGAGCTCTGGAAACACCATATATTTT. Its protein product is CASSGREGGPSSGNTIYF. The complete variable domain, with remaining parts taken from reference TRBV9 and TRBJ1-3, reads DSGVTQTPKHLITATGQRVTLRCSPRSGDLSVYWYQQSLDQGLQFLIQYYNGEERAKGNILERFSAQQFPDLHSELNLSSLELGDSALYFCASSGREGGPSSGNTIYFGEGSWLTVV.

The V gene is TRBV4-1, the J gene TRBJ2-1; D gene unclear. Germline V gene lookup returns CDR1 MGHRA and CDR2 YSYEKL. This CDR3 is built from 14 residues. The V end lost 0 bases, the J end lost 10 bases, and 13 bases lay between the germline ends. The CDR3, as DNA: TGCGCCAGCAGCCAAGAAGACTTCGTCAGAGAGCAGTTCTTC. Its protein product is CASSQEDFVREQFF.

The chain joins TRBV29-1 to TRBJ2-1; D is unclear. Germline CDR1 and CDR2: SQVTM and ANQGSEA. The germline V and J ends were trimmed by 7 bases and 3 bases, with 19 bases remaining between them. This CDR3 comprises 15 residues. DNA of the CDR3: TGCAGCGGATTATCCCCTGGGCCTCACTACAATGAGCAGTTCTTC. This translates into CSGLSPGPHYNEQFF.

The chain has TRBV30 and TRBJ2-1, with 7 bases matching TRBD2. V lost 7 bases, J lost 6 bases, and 12 bases stayed unmatched. There are 14 residues in the CDR3. Germline V gives CDR1 GTSNPN, CDR2 SVGIG (reference sequence). The CDR3 here is CASQGAGLGNEQFF. The CDR3 DNA follows: TGTGCCTCGCAGGGAGCGGGGCTCGGCAATGAGCAGTTCTTC.

The genes are TRBV9 and TRBJ2-3, with 7 positions matching TRBD1. The CDR3 has 15 residues. The V segment lost 2 bases and the J segment 1 base; nucleotides outside the gene matches: 4. Germline V gene data show CDR1 as SGDLS and CDR2 as YYNGEE. CDR3 sequence (DNA): TGTGCCAGCAGCGTCGGACAGGTCCGCACAGATACGCAGTATTTT. The encoded protein is CASSVGQVRTDTQYF.

On this clone: The same CDR3 also results from other DNA sequences found in this sample. V is TRBV10-3 and J is TRBJ2-7; TRBD2 matches at 9 bases. This CDR3 is 15 amino acids long. Germline V gene data show CDR1 as ENHRY and CDR2 as SYGVKD. The ends lost 2 bases at V and 3 bases at J; junction bases unmatched: 5. The CDR3 nucleotides are TGTGCCATCAGTGAGGGTAGCGGGGGAGGCTACGAGCAGTACTTC. It yields the protein CAISEGSGGGYEQYF.

The chain employs TRBV5-4 and TRBJ1-4; TRBD1 agrees at 7 bases. V dropped 1 base and J dropped 0; count of bases not matched to a gene: 6. Germline CDR1 is SGHNT and CDR2 is YYREEE (reference sequence). The CDR3 is made up of 17 amino acids. In DNA, the CDR3 is TGTGCCAGCAGCTTGAAGTACAGGGGCGCAACTAATGAAAAACTGTTTTTT. The encoded protein is CASSLKYRGATNEKLFF.